The rows below give T cell receptor beta chains drawn from one sample of a study of T cells in Graves' hyperthyroidism and ophthalmopathy. TCRdb reprocessed the multiplex PCR reads via MiXCR and lists one record per CDR3 protein. The repertoire holds about 680,000 distinct CDR3 sequences, around 40% seen once, with around 31% in the top ten. The sample was blood. The receptor source for this set is a woman between 40 and 55 years old with Graves' hyperthyroidism. Each CDR3 is given with its conserved first and last residue. A D gene is named only where the DNA matches it firmly. Part of the rows lack a size; the others show once, few, many or a class for expanded clones.

>TRBV29-1|TRBD1|TRBJ1-1|few
CSVARLTGDTEAFF
TGCAGCGTTGCCCGATTGACAGGGGACACTGAAGCTTTCTTT
>TRBV7-2|-|TRBJ2-7|-
CASRSGLMGEQYF
TGTGCCAGCAGATCGGGATTAATGGGAGAGCAGTACTTC
>TRBV19|-|TRBJ2-2|-
CASRGASPQANTGELFF
TGTGCCAGTAGGGGGGCTAGCCCCCAAGCGAACACCGGGGAGCTGTTTTTT
>TRBV7-8|-|TRBJ1-5|many
CASSLEYGVDQPQHF
TGTGCCAGCAGCTTAGAGTACGGGGTAGATCAGCCCCAGCATTTT
>TRBV10-3|-|TRBJ1-1|-
CAISYGGANTEAFF
TGTGCCATCAGTTATGGGGGCGCGAACACTGAAGCTTTCTTT
>TRBV6-5|TRBD1|TRBJ2-7|-
CAISYSGTDTYEQYF
TGTGCCATCAGTTACTCCGGGACAGATACCTACGAGCAGTACTTC
>TRBV7-2|TRBD1|TRBJ1-1|few
CASSAWTGNTEAFF
TGTGCCAGCAGCGCCTGGACAGGGAACACTGAAGCTTTCTTT
>TRBV6-2/TRBV6-3|-|TRBJ1-1|few
CASSYSGVTEAFF
TGTGCCAGCAGTTACTCCGGAGTCACTGAAGCTTTCTTT
>TRBV6-4|-|TRBJ1-5|-
CASSDYRGQGVNQPQHF
TGTGCCAGCAGTGACTACCGTGGGCAGGGCGTCAATCAGCCCCAGCATTTT
>TRBV25-1|TRBD1|TRBJ1-2|many
CASSEVGQANYGYTF
TGTGCCAGCAGTGAGGTGGGACAGGCAAACTATGGCTACACCTTC
>TRBV20-1|-|TRBJ2-5|many
CSARRGGETQYF
TGCAGTGCTAGGCGTGGAGGAGAGACCCAGTACTTC
>TRBV2|-|TRBJ1-1|many
CASSRTRQFNTEAFF
TGTGCCAGCAGCAGGACTCGACAGTTTAACACTGAAGCTTTCTTT
>TRBV7-9|-|TRBJ1-6|-
CASSLFMGVGSPLHF
TGTGCCAGCAGCTTATTTATGGGCGTCGGTTCACCCCTCCACTTT
>TRBV30|-|TRBJ1-1|few
CAWSVGTAFF
TGTGCCTGGAGTGTAGGGACAGCTTTCTTT
>TRBV29-1|-|TRBJ2-6|many
CSAGDYSGANVLTF
TGCAGCGCGGGAGATTACTCTGGGGCCAACGTCCTGACTTTC
>TRBV12-3/TRBV12-4|-|TRBJ2-2|-
CASSYIKRDLNTGELFF
TGTGCCAGCAGTTACATAAAACGGGACTTGAACACCGGGGAGCTGTTTTTT
>TRBV4-3|TRBD1|TRBJ1-2|few
CASSPQRDRTNYGYTF
TGCGCCAGCAGCCCCCAAAGGGACAGGACTAACTATGGCTACACCTTC
>TRBV7-2|-|TRBJ2-2|many
CASSQGSTGELFF
TGTGCCAGCAGCCAGGGAAGCACCGGGGAGCTGTTTTTT
>TRBV29-1|TRBD1|TRBJ2-5|-
CSPPRDRGRETQYF
TGCAGCCCACCTCGGGACAGGGGAAGGGAGACCCAGTACTTC
>TRBV2|-|TRBJ1-1|many
CARPRAGGRTEAFF
TGTGCCAGACCGAGGGCCGGGGGGCGCACTGAAGCTTTCTTT
>TRBV10-2|-|TRBJ1-1|-
CASSQTRVGPGDTEAFF
TGCGCCAGCAGCCAAACACGCGTGGGACCTGGAGACACTGAAGCTTTCTTT
>TRBV2|-|TRBJ1-2|many
CASGDRDNHYGYTF
TGTGCCAGCGGGGACCGGGACAACCACTATGGCTACACCTTC
>TRBV7-9|-|TRBJ2-2|-
CASSGVGGDTGELFF
TGTGCCAGCAGCGGGGTTGGTGGGGACACCGGGGAGCTGTTTTTT
>TRBV7-2|-|TRBJ1-1|many
CASSLRLAEAFF
TGTGCCAGCAGCCTCAGACTGGCCGAAGCTTTCTTT
>TRBV7-9|-|TRBJ1-5|few
CASSPTGYNQPQHF
TGTGCCAGCAGCCCGACAGGATACAATCAGCCCCAGCATTTT
>TRBV7-6|-|TRBJ1-1|few
CASSSLGEGMNTEAFF
TGTGCCAGCAGCTCGTTGGGGGAGGGGATGAACACTGAAGCTTTCTTT
>TRBV7-2|-|TRBJ2-7|many
CASSLAGPYREQYF
TGTGCCAGCAGCTTAGCGGGTCCCTATCGGGAGCAGTACTTC
>TRBV9|TRBD2|TRBJ2-2|-
CASSVGGLAGGPNTGELFF
TGTGCCAGCAGCGTAGGTGGACTAGCGGGAGGCCCGAACACCGGGGAGCTGTTTTTT
>TRBV11-2|TRBD2|TRBJ2-5|-
CASSLELAVQETQYF
TGTGCCAGCAGCTTAGAGCTAGCGGTCCAAGAGACCCAGTACTTC
>TRBV7-2|-|TRBJ1-1|-
CASSFMAEAFF
TGTGCCAGCAGTTTTATGGCTGAAGCTTTCTTT
>TRBV4-1|-|TRBJ1-5|-
CASSQEGWNQPRHF
TGCGCCAGCAGTCAAGAGGGTTGGAACCAGCCCCGGCATTTT
>TRBV10-3|-|TRBJ1-4|few
CASSEVGREGEKLFF
TGTGCCAGCAGTGAAGTCGGCAGGGAGGGGGAAAAACTGTTTTTT
>TRBV15|-|TRBJ2-7|once
CATSSQGLAYYEQYF
TGTGCCACCAGCAGCCAAGGGCTAGCCTACTACGAGCAGTACTTC
>TRBV28|-|TRBJ2-5|few
CASSLADLGTQYF
TGTGCCAGCAGTTTAGCCGACTTAGGGACCCAGTACTTC
>TRBV9|TRBD2|TRBJ2-5|-
CASSQERGNPSGSLQETQYF
TGTGCCAGCAGCCAAGAACGTGGAAACCCTAGCGGGAGCCTCCAAGAGACCCAGTACTTC
>TRBV7-2|-|TRBJ1-5|few
CASSLLDGSNQPQHF
TGTGCCAGCAGCTTGCTGGACGGGAGCAATCAGCCCCAGCATTTT
>TRBV4-1|-|TRBJ1-2|few
CASSQRPNYGYTF
TGCGCCAGCAGCCAAAGACCTAACTATGGCTACACCTTC
>TRBV16|TRBD1|TRBJ1-5|-
CASSPEGGGQPQHF
TGTGCCAGCAGCCCAGAAGGAGGGGGCCAGCCCCAGCATTTT
>TRBV9|-|TRBJ2-5|many
CASSDAGGETQYF
TGTGCCAGCAGCGACGCAGGGGGGGAGACCCAGTACTTC